This T cell receptor (beta chain) was captured by sequencing in a study of neurological immune-mediated disorders. At least ten counts were recorded for this clonotype. 5'RACE with 10-nucleotide random UMIs produced the cDNA. TCRdb analysed the 5' RACE reads with MiXCR anew, one entry per CDR3 protein. The repertoire has approximately 85,000 distinct CDR3 sequences, 3.5% to 5.5% of them found once; the top ten carry about 5.7%. Specified time point: longitudinal time-point 3. The unsorted libraries were prepared from 2 million PBMCs (stored at -80 C). With 2 bases removed from V and 5 bases from J, the gap between germline ends came to 4 bases. The length of the CDR3 is 12 residues. Germline assignment: CDR1 ENHRY and CDR2 SYGVKD.

The TCR was taken from a woman aged 60-70 years with multiple sclerosis. The sample was PBMCs. This chain joins TRBV10-3 and TRBJ2-1, with unresolved D. This chain's CDR3 is CAISETHNEQFF. CDR3 in DNA: TGTGCCATCAGTGAGACCCACAATGAGCAGTTCTTC.